The rows below give T cell receptor beta chains drawn from one sample of a study of PD-1 blockade in classical Hodgkin lymphoma. Libraries were prepared by immunoSEQ multiplex PCR; TCRdb keeps only in-frame clonotypes and omits some of them. The sample contains some 18,000 clones, about four fifths of which appear only once. This specimen consisted of peripheral blood mononuclear cells (PBMCs), obtained before the second cycle of nivolumab. Receptors originate from a human donor with classical Hodgkin lymphoma. The CDR3 runs from the conserved cysteine through the conserved F or W. The D gene is left open where the match is weak. Clone sizes are given selectively: once, few, many, or a class where the clone is expanded.

clone_size	v_call	j_call	d_call	cdr3_nt	cdr3_aa
once	TRBV29-1	TRBJ2-7	-	TGCAGCGTTGAAGATAGCAGGGACGAGCAGTACTTC	CSVEDSRDEQYF
-	TRBV19	TRBJ2-1	TRBD1	TGTGCCTCAAAGCTCGCGACAGGGGACCACAATGAGCAGTTCTTC	CASKLATGDHNEQFF
-	TRBV9	TRBJ2-7	TRBD1	TGTGCCAGCAGCGCCTCCGGGACAGGTTACTACGAGCAGTACTTC	CASSASGTGYYEQYF
-	TRBV5-1	TRBJ2-1	-	TGCGCCAGCAGCCAGGGTGGGGGAACCTGGGGGAATGAGCAGTTCTTC	CASSQGGGTWGNEQFF
-	TRBV7-3	TRBJ1-5	-	TGTGCCAGCAGCTTCACCCTCGATCAGCCCCAGCATTTT	CASSFTLDQPQHF
once	TRBV11-1	TRBJ2-5	-	TGTGCCAGCAGCCCGGCACAGGGTGACGGAGAGACCCAGTACTTC	CASSPAQGDGETQYF
-	TRBV5-6	TRBJ2-2	-	TGTGCCAGCAGCCCGATCGGGGGGAACACCGGGGAGCTGTTTTTT	CASSPIGGNTGELFF
-	TRBV28	TRBJ2-1	TRBD2	TGTGCCAGCAGTTTAGTTCTAGCGGGTACCTACAATGAGCAGTTCTTC	CASSLVLAGTYNEQFF
-	TRBV7-9	TRBJ1-1	TRBD1	TGTGCCAGCAGCTTAGCCATGGGACAGTCGAACACTGAAGCTTTCTTT	CASSLAMGQSNTEAFF
-	TRBV11-2	TRBJ1-3	-	TGTGCCAGCAGCTTGAGTCCGGGTGGAAACACCATATATTTT	CASSLSPGGNTIYF
-	TRBV29-1	TRBJ1-2	TRBD1	TGCAGCGTTGATCAGGGGGGGGGTTCGTACACCTTC	CSVDQGGGSYTF
-	TRBV19	TRBJ2-2	TRBD1	TGTGCCAGCAAGGACAGGGTAATGGCCGGGGAGCTGTTTTTT	CASKDRVMAGELFF
-	TRBV29-1	TRBJ2-3	-	TGCAGCGTAACCGGGACAACAAGCACAGATACGCAGTATTTT	CSVTGTTSTDTQYF
-	TRBV5-1	TRBJ1-3	TRBD1	TGCGCCAGCAGCACCGGGACAGCGAGCTCTGGAAACACCATATATTTT	CASSTGTASSGNTIYF
few	TRBV10-3	TRBJ2-7	TRBD2	TGTGCCATCAGTGAGTCGACTAGCGGCGAGCAGTACTTC	CAISESTSGEQYF
-	TRBV5-4	TRBJ2-7	-	TGTGCCAGCACCCCGCCGGGCTCTCGGACGGATGAGCAGTACTTC	CASTPPGSRTDEQYF
few	TRBV5-1	TRBJ1-6	-	TGCGCCAGCAGCCAGACCGGAGGGCCACCCCTCCACTTT	CASSQTGGPPLHF
-	TRBV30	TRBJ2-5	-	TGTGCCTGGAGTGTTAGATTCCAAGAGACCCAGTACTTC	CAWSVRFQETQYF
medium-sized	TRBV19	TRBJ2-3	-	TGTGCCAGTAGCCCAGAGGGAGATACGCAGTATTTT	CASSPEGDTQYF
-	TRBV9	TRBJ1-2	-	TGTGCCAGCAGCCTTCTCTATGGCTACACCTTC	CASSLLYGYTF
once	TRBV7-9	TRBJ2-5	-	TGTGCCAGCAGCGCGGGAAAGGGATGGCAAGAGACCCAGTACTTC	CASSAGKGWQETQYF
few	TRBV5-1	TRBJ1-3	TRBD1	TGCGCCAGCAGCTCTACGGGACAGGCTGGAAACACCATATATTTT	CASSSTGQAGNTIYF
-	TRBV4-3	TRBJ1-6	-	TGCGCCAGCAATTGGGGTTTCGCGAGTAATTCACCCCTCCACTTT	CASNWGFASNSPLHF
-	TRBV12-5	TRBJ2-6	TRBD1	TGTGCTAGTGGTTTGGTACTGGGACAGGGTAGAGTTACTGGGGCCAACGTCCTGACTTTC	CASGLVLGQGRVTGANVLTF
-	TRBV5-1	TRBJ2-1	-	TGCGCCAGCAGCTTGGATCCGAGGGAATCAGGTGAGCAGTTCTTC	CASSLDPRESGEQFF
-	TRBV21-1	TRBJ1-4	-	TGTGCCAGCAGCAATCACGTTACCAAAACTCTGACTAATGAAAAACTGTTTTTT	CASSNHVTKTLTNEKLFF
-	TRBV7-9	TRBJ1-1	-	TGTGCCAGCAGCGCTAGTTGGAACACTGAAGCTTTCTTT	CASSASWNTEAFF
few	TRBV4-1	TRBJ2-1	-	TGCGCCAGCAGCCGCTTACATAGAAGCTCCTACAATGAGCAGTTCTTC	CASSRLHRSSYNEQFF
few	TRBV7-2	TRBJ1-2	-	TGTGCCAGCAGCCCGGGGGCAGGGGCCACAGCTAGCTACACCTTC	CASSPGAGATASYTF
-	TRBV6-1	TRBJ2-1	-	TGTGCCAGCAGTGAAGCTTGGGACGTTCCGTACAATGAGCAGTTCTTC	CASSEAWDVPYNEQFF
-	TRBV6-6	TRBJ1-3	-	TGTGCCAGCAGTGACTACTTACAGGGACCCGGAAACACCATATATTTT	CASSDYLQGPGNTIYF
-	TRBV2	TRBJ2-7	-	TGTGCCAGCAGTGAAGGGCAGGGTTCCTACGAGCAGTACTTC	CASSEGQGSYEQYF
-	TRBV5-1	TRBJ2-5	TRBD2	TGCGCCAGCAGCTTGGCCAGCGGGGGGGCCGAAGAGACCCAGTACTTC	CASSLASGGAEETQYF
-	TRBV6-6	TRBJ2-1	-	TGTGCCAGCAGTGCGGCCCGGTCTGGGGAGCAGTTCTTC	CASSAARSGEQFF
-	TRBV10-2	TRBJ2-7	-	TGCGCCAGCAGCCAGCGGAGCTCCTACGAGCAGTACTTC	CASSQRSSYEQYF
-	TRBV9	TRBJ2-5	-	TGTGCCAGCAGCGTATTATCTTGGGGGGAGACCCAGTACTTC	CASSVLSWGETQYF
-	TRBV27	TRBJ2-7	TRBD1	TGTGCCAGCAGTTTAACAGGGGGTGACGAGCAGTACTTC	CASSLTGGDEQYF
-	TRBV4-3	TRBJ1-2	-	TGCGCCAGCAGCCAAAGCCCCCAAGGGGTATGGGATGGCTACACCTTC	CASSQSPQGVWDGYTF
once	TRBV27	TRBJ2-2	TRBD1	TGTGCCAGCAGTTTATGGACAGGGGAACATGGCGGGGAGCTGTTTTTT	CASSLWTGEHGGELFF
-	TRBV5-1	TRBJ1-3	-	TGCGCCAGCAGCCCGGCCTCTGGAAACACCATATATTTT	CASSPASGNTIYF
-	TRBV30	TRBJ1-6	-	TGTGCCTGGAGCCATGGGCGGAGGGCATTGTATTCACCCCTCCACTTT	CAWSHGRRALYSPLHF
once	TRBV5-1	TRBJ1-2	-	TGCGCCAGCAGCTCGTTCGGAGGAAACTATGGCTACACCTTC	CASSSFGGNYGYTF
-	TRBV7-2	TRBJ2-1	TRBD2	TGTGCCAGCAGCAAACCCGGGACTAGCGGGAGGATGAATGAGCAGTTCTTC	CASSKPGTSGRMNEQFF
-	TRBV5-1	TRBJ2-5	-	TGCGCCAGCAGCTTGGTGGCAGGGTATCAAGAGACCCAGTACTTC	CASSLVAGYQETQYF
-	TRBV10-1	TRBJ2-5	TRBD1	TGCGCCAGCAGTGATCCGGGGCAGGGGGTCGGTGAGACCCAGTACTTC	CASSDPGQGVGETQYF
-	TRBV27	TRBJ2-1	-	TGTGCCAGCAGTTTCTCCCTCAGGGGTGAGCAGTTCTTC	CASSFSLRGEQFF
-	TRBV21-1	TRBJ2-7	-	TGTGCCAGCAGCAGTGAGGGCCCTTCCTACGAGCAGTACTTC	CASSSEGPSYEQYF
-	TRBV10-2	TRBJ2-5	-	TGCGCCAGCAGTAGCGGAGAGACCCAGTACTTC	CASSSGETQYF
-	TRBV19	TRBJ1-2	-	TGTGCCAGTAGTAACCAGCTTACTAACTATGGCTACACCTTC	CASSNQLTNYGYTF
-	TRBV10-3	TRBJ1-2	-	TGTGCCATCAGAAACGATCAGGGACTTGACTATGGCTACACCTTC	CAIRNDQGLDYGYTF
-	TRBV28	TRBJ2-7	-	TGTGCCAGCAGTTCCAAGGGAGGCTCCTACGAGCAGTACTTC	CASSSKGGSYEQYF
-	TRBV28	TRBJ2-7	-	TGTGCCAGCAGGAGATCCCCCTACGGCGAGCAGTACTTC	CASRRSPYGEQYF